Included here is one T cell receptor (beta chain) sequence, with context. Its antigen is not identified. These data are taken from a study of somatic mutations in cytotoxic T cells in rheumatoid arthritis. Study-level results: Of the expanded CD8+ clones, the antigen targets were not known.

V was shortened by 3 bases and J by 5 bases, with 11 bases between the two germline ends. Germline V gene data show CDR1 as MNHEY and CDR2 as SMNVEV (reference sequence). CDR3 length: 14 residues. Produced via immunoSEQ multiplex PCR; TCRdb's table is partial and in-frame only. The top ten clones hold roughly 5% of a sample with more than 25,000 clones, about four fifths of them seen once. This rearrangement joins TRBV27 to TRBJ2-1; D unresolved. What was sequenced was CD8+ T cells sorted from blood. The clonotype was recovered from a middle-aged man in good health. This CDR3 is CASSFGLNNNEQFF. DNA for the CDR3: TGTGCCAGCAGTTTTGGTCTAAATAACAATGAGCAGTTCTTC.